This entry lists 20 T cell receptor beta chains sequenced from one sample in a study of spatial heterogeneity in lung cancer. Sample time point: sample taken at primary tumor resection. Tumor, nontumor lung or frozen PBMC supplied whole RNA, sequenced without sorting. One entry per CDR3 protein, called by TCRdb with MiXCR from the 5' RACE reads. The sample holds 48,000 or so distinct CDR3 sequences, 5.3% seen once. The starting material was PBMCs, obtained at surgery. The source is a male donor with early-stage non-small cell lung cancer.

This clonotype appeared many times. CDR3 sequence reads: CASSFELAGKYNEQFF. In DNA, the CDR3 is TGCGCCAGCAGCTTTGAACTAGCGGGAAAGTACAATGAGCAGTTCTTC. V usage is TRBV5-1 and J usage is TRBJ2-1; 10 bases are a match to TRBD2. Looked up from germline, CDR1 is SGHRS and CDR2 is YFSETQ. CDR3 size: 16 residues. With 2 bases clipped from V and 4 bases from J, the junction kept 6 bases outside the gene matches. The full variable domain, in which reference TRBV5-1 and TRBJ2-1 provide the parts outside the CDR3, is KAGVTQTPRYLIKTRGQQVTLSCSPISGHRSVSWYQQTPGQGLQFLFEYFSETQRNKGNFPGRFSGRQFSNSRSEMNVSTLELGDSALYLCASSFELAGKYNEQFFGPGTRLTVL.

This clonotype was seen many times. The V gene is TRBV10-3, the J gene TRBJ1-4, with TRBD1 matching over 8 bases. Germline loops: CDR1 ENHRY, CDR2 SYGVKD. V was pared by 2 bases and J by 13 bases, with 3 bases of the junction left unmatched. CDR3 size: 12 residues. The CDR3 DNA sequence: TGTGCCATCAGTGAGGGGACAGGTAGACTGTTTTTT. This codes for CAISEGTGRLFF.

This clonotype was counted many times. The CDR3 sequence is CAISRLADPQETQYF. The CDR3 nucleotides are TGTGCCATCAGTCGACTAGCGGATCCACAAGAGACCCAGTACTTC. The V and J genes are TRBV10-3 and TRBJ2-5; 9 bases fit TRBD2. Trimming removed 5 bases from V and 2 bases from J; junction bases left unmatched: 6. The germline CDR1 and CDR2 sequences are ENHRY and SYGVKD. The CDR3 extends over 15 amino acids.

This clonotype was seen at least ten times. The rearrangement links TRBV29-1 to TRBJ2-7; weak D call: TRBD1 (6 bases). Looked up from germline, CDR1 is SQVTM and CDR2 is ANQGSEA. V lost 7 bases and J 0 bases, leaving 10 bases between the germline ends. This CDR3 contains 12 residues. The CDR3 loop reads CSARDTSYEQYF. CDR3 coding DNA: TGCAGCGCCAGGGACACCTCCTACGAGCAGTACTTC.

This clonotype was detected ten times or more. CDR3 sequence: CASSEHPATNSPLHF. The CDR3 DNA reads as TGTGCCAGCAGTGAACATCCAGCCACCAATTCACCCCTCCACTTT. This rearrangement joins TRBV6-1 to TRBJ1-6; no firm D call. CDR1 is MNHNS and CDR2 is SASEGT in the germline V gene. Trimming took off 2 bases at V and 7 bases at J, with 12 bases between the two ends. The CDR3 totals 15 residues.

This clonotype came up many times. The chain links TRBV6-2 or TRBV6-3 to TRBJ1-1; no firm D call. The CDR3 totals 13 residues. Germline loops: CDR1 MNHEY, CDR2 SVGEGT. V was pared by 7 bases and J by 2 bases, with 11 bases between. The chain's CDR3 is CASTEDGNTEAFF. The CDR3 region has the DNA TGTGCCAGCACCGAGGACGGCAACACTGAAGCTTTCTTT.

This clonotype was observed at least ten times. This rearrangement joins TRBV5-1 to TRBJ2-1; TRBD2 aligns across 13 bases. The length of the CDR3 is 15 residues. CDR1 is SGHRS and CDR2 is YFSETQ in the germline V gene. The V segment lost 4 bases and the J segment 6 bases; nucleotides outside the gene matches: 4. The CDR3 DNA sequence: TGCGCCAGCAGCCCGCGGACTAGCGGGAGCAATGAGCAGTTCTTC. Amino acids: CASSPRTSGSNEQFF. Full variable domain (missing parts from reference TRBV5-1 and TRBJ2-1): KAGVTQTPRYLIKTRGQQVTLSCSPISGHRSVSWYQQTPGQGLQFLFEYFSETQRNKGNFPGRFSGRQFSNSRSEMNVSTLELGDSALYLCASSPRTSGSNEQFFGPGTRLTVL.

This clonotype was recorded many times. The gene calls are TRBV6-2 or TRBV6-3 and TRBJ2-2; D may be TRBD2 (5 bases). Looked up from germline, CDR1 is MNHEY and CDR2 is SVGEGT. The CDR3 has 12 residues. The ends were cut back, 5 bases at V and 7 bases at J, with 8 bases in the middle. The CDR3 loop reads CASSRGGGELFF. CDR3 sequence (DNA): TGTGCCAGCAGTCGCGGAGGCGGGGAGCTGTTTTTT.

In this sample, this clonotype turned up many times. The chain employs TRBV4-3 and TRBJ1-4, with D possibly TRBD1 on 6 matching bases. Deletions cut 4 bases from V and 4 bases from J, with 16 bases between. This CDR3 comprises 16 residues. Germline values: CDR1 LGHNA, CDR2 YSLEER. The CDR3 region has the DNA TGCGCCAGCAGCCCCACCTTCCAGGGGATTAATGAAAAACTGTTTTTT. Residues: CASSPTFQGINEKLFF.

This clonotype was counted many times. The rearrangement uses TRBV7-9 and TRBJ1-1; TRBD1 matches 11 bases. After removal of 5 bases from V and 6 bases from J, the junction contained 8 bases not matched to a gene. This CDR3 region has 15 residues. Germline V gives CDR1 SEHNR, CDR2 FQNEAQ (reference sequence). In DNA form, the CDR3 reads TGTGCCAGCAGCGCGGGACAGGGGGACGTCGCTGAAGCTTTCTTT. Amino acids: CASSAGQGDVAEAFF.

This clonotype was recorded many times. The J gene is TRBJ2-5, the V gene TRBV5-1; 7 positions match TRBD1. Germline V CDR1 and CDR2: SGHRS, YFSETQ. CDR3 length: 16 residues. V was clipped by 4 bases and J by 3 bases; unmatched bases: 12. The CDR3 DNA follows: TGCGCCAGCAGCCCCAATCCCACAGGGGATGAAGAGACCCAGTACTTC. It translates to CASSPNPTGDEETQYF.

This clonotype was counted at least ten times. The chain couples TRBV20-1 to TRBJ1-5; the match to TRBD1 covers 7 bases. V shed 5 bases, J shed 7 bases, and the junction held 8 bases outside the gene matches. The CDR3 length is 13 residues. Germline lookup yields CDR1 DFQATT and CDR2 SNEGSKA (reference sequence). CDR3 sequence reads: CSALPRGVQPQHF. The CDR3 bases are TGCAGTGCTCTCCCCAGGGGGGTCCAGCCCCAGCATTTT.

This clonotype was seen at least ten times. CDR3 nucleotide sequence: TGCAGTGCCTCCGGTAGTTGGCCTAATGAAAAACTGTTTTTT. It encodes CSASGSWPNEKLFF. This chain joins TRBV20-1 and TRBJ1-4, with D uncertain. This CDR3 has 14 amino acids. V was shortened by 6 bases and J by 3 bases, with 14 bases between the two germline ends. The germline gives CDR1 DFQATT, CDR2 SNEGSKA (reference sequence).

The J gene is TRBJ2-7, the V gene TRBV30; 9 positions agree with TRBD1. Trimming took 5 bases from V and 5 from J; bases not matched to a gene: 4. CDR3 length: 12 residues. In germline, CDR1 is GTSNPN, CDR2 SVGIG (reference sequence). The CDR3 DNA sequence: TGTGCCTGGGGGACAGGGTTCCACGAGCAGTACTTC. It yields the protein CAWGTGFHEQYF.

The CDR3 region has the DNA TGTGCCAGCAGCTTAGCGACAGACACCGGGGAGCTGTTTTTT. This translates into CASSLATDTGELFF. The chain recombines TRBV7-2 with TRBJ2-2; D is perhaps TRBD1 (5 bases). Trimming removed 0 bases from V and 3 bases from J, with 5 bases in between. Germline V CDR1 and CDR2: SGHTA, FQGNSA. CDR3 length: 14 amino acids.

This clonotype was detected only a few times. CDR3 residues: CASSPTGALLGEQYF. The DNA of the CDR3 is TGTGCCAGCAGCCCGACAGGGGCCTTACTAGGCGAGCAGTACTTC. V gene TRBV28 combines with J gene TRBJ2-7; TRBD1 aligns across 8 bases. The CDR3 totals 15 residues. Trimming at V came to 6 bases and at J to 6 bases, leaving 13 bases not matched to a gene. Germline assignment: CDR1 MDHEN and CDR2 SYDVKM.

This clonotype was found a few times. The chain joins TRBV12-3 or TRBV12-4 to TRBJ2-3; 8 bases fit TRBD2. The CDR3 length is 15 residues. The junction had 8 bases not matched to a gene; V was cut back by 5 bases and J by 4 bases. In DNA, the CDR3 is TGTGCCAGCAGTCCGCGGGGGGTGAGGTCAGATACGCAGTATTTT. Encoded protein: CASSPRGVRSDTQYF.

This clonotype came up many times. The rearrangement joins TRBV7-3 to TRBJ2-1, with D maybe TRBD1 (6 bases). V gave up 5 bases and J gave up 7 bases, with 15 bases separating them. The CDR3 covers 14 residues. Germline V gene sequence: CDR1 SGHTA, CDR2 FQGTGA. The CDR3 DNA is TGTGCCAGCAGCCCGGTAGGGGGTTCGAATGAGCAGTTCTTC. This translates into CASSPVGGSNEQFF.

This clonotype was detected many times. The genes are TRBV20-1 and TRBJ2-7; possibly TRBD1 or TRBD2 for D (6 bases each). Trimming cost V 0 bases and J 1 base, with 10 bases left between them. The CDR3 loop spans 14 amino acids. From germline, CDR1 is DFQATT and CDR2 SNEGSKA (reference sequence). CDR3 DNA: TGCAGTGCTAGAGAAGGAGGGGGGTCCTACGAGCAGTACTTC. Its protein is CSAREGGGSYEQYF.

Many counts were recorded for this clonotype. This chain links TRBV20-1 with TRBJ2-5; 11 nucleotides agree with TRBD2. V was pared by 3 bases and J by 4 bases, with 16 bases of the junction left unmatched. The CDR3 extends over 18 amino acids. Germline-derived CDR1 and CDR2 are DFQATT and SNEGSKA (reference sequence). The CDR3 reads CSARVTSGIESGLETQYF. CDR3 sequence (DNA): TGCAGTGCTAGGGTGACTAGCGGGATAGAGAGTGGGCTAGAGACCCAGTACTTC.